The text below deals with one T cell receptor beta chain. The specificity of this receptor is unknown. No much larger clonotype is one base removed from it; base qualities were not supplied. Genomic DNA was isolated from the sorted cells so that the TCRbeta CDR3 region could be sequenced. The immunoSEQ Assay was used for sequencing of TCRbeta CDR3 regions. Not all clones reach the TCRdb copy of this immuneACCESS table, which keeps in-frame sequences only. Checked studies attribute under half of the gap to unresolved V genes and leave the rest unexplained. This sample has around 34,000 clones in its table, and around 81% of those were observed once. The ten largest clonotypes hold about 1.3% of the sample. This sample is part of a study of OX40 agonist ivuxolimab in advanced cancers. In terms of the full investigation: The costimulatory receptor OX40 (CD134) was targeted by ivuxolimab, a fully human IgG2 agonistic monoclonal antibody. Intravenous ivuxolimab was administered to patients every 2 weeks at six dose levels: 0.01, 0.1, 0.3, 1.5, 3 and 10 mg/kg. Of the approximately 53 patients in dose escalation, about 20 had hepatocellular carcinoma, about 15 had melanoma, 9 had renal cell carcinoma and 9 had head and neck cancer. In the dose-escalation cohort, roughly 80% of patients were male, and the mean age was approximately 55 years, with a range of about 23 to 90. Prior anti-PD-1, anti-PD-L1 or anti-CTLA-4 therapy was permitted, and 35% to 40% of dose-escalation patients had received checkpoint inhibitors. Partial responses were achieved by three dose-escalation patients, of whom one had hepatocellular carcinoma and two had cutaneous melanoma. The point of sequencing TCRbeta in the periphery was to test whether ivuxolimab changed TCR sequence diversity and drove clonal T-cell expansion. The paper describes the monotherapy dose-escalation part (N of about 52 patients) of the phase I trial of ivuxolimab.

The paper's findings and limits, for the study overall: The antigen specificity of the peripheral T cells that underwent clonal expansion was not determined. After ivuxolimab, expanded clones were on average more numerous among CD8+ T cells than among CD4+ T cells. Low levels of normalized T-cell clonal expansion were also seen in some patients who did not respond. In the 0.1-3.0 mg/kg groups, partial responders were among the patients with the lowest normalized peripheral clonal expansion, particularly in CD8+ T cells. At doses of 0.1 to 3.0 mg/kg, clonal expansion of both CD4+ and CD8+ T cells in blood was seen between baseline and week 6.

The trial excluded patients who had a history of autoimmune disease or who were on systemic immunosuppression. Peripheral blood for TCR sequencing was drawn from every dose cohort at baseline, at cycle 4 day 1 and at cycle 7 day 1. Samples came from an open-label, multicenter, first-in-human phase I dose-escalation trial of ivuxolimab. Adults with locally advanced or metastatic head and neck squamous cell, hepatocellular, melanoma or renal cell carcinoma were enrolled in the trial. Before TCR sequencing, CD4+ T cells and CD8+ T cells were sorted from peripheral blood as separate populations. The clonotype originates from an adult with an advanced solid tumor such as melanoma, head and neck, liver or kidney cancer. The sample in question was CD4+ or CD8+ T cells sorted from blood, obtained in a trial of the OX40 agonist ivuxolimab.

The DNA reads TGTGCCAGCAGCGCCGTTGGTAGCGGGAGTAACACCGGGGAGCTGTTTTTT. It translates to CASSAVGSGSNTGELFF. The V and J genes are TRBV9 and TRBJ2-2; 9 junctional bases match TRBD2. Per the germline V gene, SGDLS is the CDR1 and YYNGEE is the CDR2. Germline trimming amounts to 3 bases on V and 2 bases on J, with 8 as the count of junction bases outside the gene matches. The cysteine opens and the phenylalanine closes a CDR3 of 17 amino acids. The CDR3 DNA has 51 bases and is translated from base 1.